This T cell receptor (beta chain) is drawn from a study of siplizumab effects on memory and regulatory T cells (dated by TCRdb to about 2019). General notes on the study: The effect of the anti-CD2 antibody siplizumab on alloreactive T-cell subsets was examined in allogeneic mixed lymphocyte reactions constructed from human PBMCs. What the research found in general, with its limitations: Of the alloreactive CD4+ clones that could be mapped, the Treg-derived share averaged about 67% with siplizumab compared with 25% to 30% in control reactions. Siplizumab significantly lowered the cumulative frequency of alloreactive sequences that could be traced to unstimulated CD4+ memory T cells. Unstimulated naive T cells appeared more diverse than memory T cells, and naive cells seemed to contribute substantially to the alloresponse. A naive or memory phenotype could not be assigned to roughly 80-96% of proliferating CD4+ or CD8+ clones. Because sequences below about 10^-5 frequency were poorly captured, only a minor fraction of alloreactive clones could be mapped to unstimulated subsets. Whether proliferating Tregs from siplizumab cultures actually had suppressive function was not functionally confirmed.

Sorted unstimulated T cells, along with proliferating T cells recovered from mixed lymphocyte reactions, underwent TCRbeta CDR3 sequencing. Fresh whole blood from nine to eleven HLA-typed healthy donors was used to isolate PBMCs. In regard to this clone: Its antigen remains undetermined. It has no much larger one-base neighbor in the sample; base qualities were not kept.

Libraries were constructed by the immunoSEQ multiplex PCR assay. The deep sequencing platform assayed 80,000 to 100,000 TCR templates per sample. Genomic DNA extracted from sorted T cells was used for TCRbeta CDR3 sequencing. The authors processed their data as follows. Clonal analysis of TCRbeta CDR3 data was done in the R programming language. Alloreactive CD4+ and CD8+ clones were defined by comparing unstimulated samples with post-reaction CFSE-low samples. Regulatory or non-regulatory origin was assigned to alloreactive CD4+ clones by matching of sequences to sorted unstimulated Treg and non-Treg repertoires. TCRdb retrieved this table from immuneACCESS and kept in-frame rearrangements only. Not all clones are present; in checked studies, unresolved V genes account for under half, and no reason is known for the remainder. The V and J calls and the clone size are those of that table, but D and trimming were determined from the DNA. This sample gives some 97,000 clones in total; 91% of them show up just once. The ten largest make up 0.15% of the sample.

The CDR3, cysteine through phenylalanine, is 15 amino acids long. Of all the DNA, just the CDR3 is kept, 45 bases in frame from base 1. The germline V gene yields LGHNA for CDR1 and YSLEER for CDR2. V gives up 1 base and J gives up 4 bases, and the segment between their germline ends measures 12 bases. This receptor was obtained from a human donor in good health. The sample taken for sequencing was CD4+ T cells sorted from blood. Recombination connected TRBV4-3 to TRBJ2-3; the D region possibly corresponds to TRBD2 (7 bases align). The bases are TGCGCCAGCAGCCAAGTCGGGGGGCTCTCAGATACGCAGTATTTT. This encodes CASSQVGGLSDTQYF.